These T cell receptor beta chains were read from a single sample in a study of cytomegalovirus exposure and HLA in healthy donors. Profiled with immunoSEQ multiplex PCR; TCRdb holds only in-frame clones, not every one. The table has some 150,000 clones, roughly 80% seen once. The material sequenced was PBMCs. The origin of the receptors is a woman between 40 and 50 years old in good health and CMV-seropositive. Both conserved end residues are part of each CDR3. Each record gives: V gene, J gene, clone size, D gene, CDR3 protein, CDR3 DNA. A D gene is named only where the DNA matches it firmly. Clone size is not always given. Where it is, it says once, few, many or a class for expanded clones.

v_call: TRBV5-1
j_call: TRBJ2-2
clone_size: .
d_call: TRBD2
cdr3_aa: CASSLLAGVDTGELFF
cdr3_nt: TGCGCCAGCAGCTTGTTAGCGGGGGTGGACACCGGGGAGCTGTTTTTT

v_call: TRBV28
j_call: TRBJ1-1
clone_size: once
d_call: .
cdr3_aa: CASIKTGNTEAFF
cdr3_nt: TGTGCCAGCATCAAGACAGGGAACACTGAAGCTTTCTTT

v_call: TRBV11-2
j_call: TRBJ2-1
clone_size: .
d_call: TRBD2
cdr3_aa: CASSLASGGVVYNEQFF
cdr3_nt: TGTGCCAGCAGCTTGGCTAGCGGGGGGGTAGTTTACAATGAGCAGTTCTTC

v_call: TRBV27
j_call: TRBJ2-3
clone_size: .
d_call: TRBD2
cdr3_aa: CASSFGAGGLGDTQYF
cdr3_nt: TGTGCCAGCAGTTTCGGGGCGGGGGGCCTGGGAGATACGCAGTATTTT

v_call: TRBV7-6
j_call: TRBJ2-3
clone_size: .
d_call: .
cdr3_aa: CASSPVNGYGPRTDTQYF
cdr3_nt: TGTGCCAGCAGCCCAGTAAACGGGTACGGCCCCCGCACAGATACGCAGTATTTT

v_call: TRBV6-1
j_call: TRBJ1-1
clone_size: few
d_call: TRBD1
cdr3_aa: CASSEAGGNTEAFF
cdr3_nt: TGTGCCAGCAGTGAGGCAGGGGGCAACACTGAAGCTTTCTTT

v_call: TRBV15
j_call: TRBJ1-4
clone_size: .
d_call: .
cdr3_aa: CATSIDRANEKLFF
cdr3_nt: TGTGCCACCAGCATAGACAGAGCGAATGAAAAACTGTTTTTT

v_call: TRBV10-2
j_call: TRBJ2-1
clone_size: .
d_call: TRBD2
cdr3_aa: CASSESLRGVYNEQFF
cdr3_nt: TGCGCCAGCAGTGAGTCGTTGCGGGGGGTTTACAATGAGCAGTTCTTC

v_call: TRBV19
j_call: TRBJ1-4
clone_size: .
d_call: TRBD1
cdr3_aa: CASSFLTGVATNEKLFF
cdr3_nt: TGTGCCAGTAGTTTCCTGACAGGGGTTGCAACTAATGAAAAACTGTTTTTT

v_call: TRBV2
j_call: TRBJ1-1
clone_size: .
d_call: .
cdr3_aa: CASGDRPTEAFF
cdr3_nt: TGTGCCAGCGGAGACAGACCCACTGAAGCTTTCTTT

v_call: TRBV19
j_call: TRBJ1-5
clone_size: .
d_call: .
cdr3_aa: CASSGERSNQPQHF
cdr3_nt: TGTGCCAGTAGTGGAGAAAGGAGCAATCAGCCCCAGCATTTT

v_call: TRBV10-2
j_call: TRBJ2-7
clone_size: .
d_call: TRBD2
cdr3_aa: CASSGLAGRKEQYF
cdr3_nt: TGCGCCAGCAGCGGACTAGCGGGGAGGAAAGAGCAGTACTTC

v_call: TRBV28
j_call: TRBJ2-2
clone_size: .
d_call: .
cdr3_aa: CASSLQGGTGELFF
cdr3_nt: TGTGCCAGCAGTTTACAGGGAGGCACCGGGGAGCTGTTTTTT

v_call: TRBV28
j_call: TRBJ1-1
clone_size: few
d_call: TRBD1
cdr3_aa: CASSLQTGVSNTEAFF
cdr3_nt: TGTGCCAGCAGTTTACAGACAGGGGTTAGCAACACTGAAGCTTTCTTT

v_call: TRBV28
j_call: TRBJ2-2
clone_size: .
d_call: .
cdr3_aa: CASSPPLFRGGELFF
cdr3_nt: TGTGCCAGCAGTCCCCCCCTCTTCAGGGGTGGGGAGCTGTTTTTT

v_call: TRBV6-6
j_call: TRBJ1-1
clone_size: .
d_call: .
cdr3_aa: CASSYSGSGDMAFF
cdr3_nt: TGTGCCAGCAGTTACTCGGGGTCAGGGGATATGGCTTTCTTT

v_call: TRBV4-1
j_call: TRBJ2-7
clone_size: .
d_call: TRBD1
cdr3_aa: CASSQNRGLHEQYF
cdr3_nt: TGCGCCAGCAGCCAGAACAGGGGGCTCCACGAGCAGTACTTC

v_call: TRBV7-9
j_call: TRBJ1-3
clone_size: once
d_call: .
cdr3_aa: CASSWESSGNTIYF
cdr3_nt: TGTGCCAGCAGCTGGGAGTCCTCTGGAAACACCATATATTTT

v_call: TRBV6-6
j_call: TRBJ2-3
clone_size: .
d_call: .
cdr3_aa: CASSYWSGASTDTQYF
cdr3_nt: TGTGCCAGCAGTTACTGGTCAGGGGCTAGCACAGATACGCAGTATTTT

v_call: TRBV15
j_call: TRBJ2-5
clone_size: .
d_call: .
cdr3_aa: CATSSHRGAVYSETQYF
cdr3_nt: TGTGCCACCAGCAGCCACCGAGGCGCGGTATATTCGGAGACCCAGTACTTC

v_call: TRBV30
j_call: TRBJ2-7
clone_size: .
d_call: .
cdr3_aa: CAWSVGGYEQYF
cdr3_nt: TGTGCCTGGAGTGTAGGCGGCTACGAGCAGTACTTC

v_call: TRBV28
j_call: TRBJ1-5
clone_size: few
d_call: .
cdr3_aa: CATGGAGQPQHF
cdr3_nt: TGTGCAACTGGGGGCGCAGGGCAGCCCCAGCATTTT